Detailed here is one T cell receptor beta chain. Its antigen is as yet unknown. These data belong to a study of CXCR3-negative and CXCR3-positive naive CD8 T cells. In preparing the TRB cDNA libraries, 5' RACE with UMI labels was used. Each CDR3 protein gets one entry in TCRdb, which reprocessed the 5' RACE reads and gives no DNA. The sample table includes about 58,000 distinct CDR3 sequences. CD45RO-CCR7+CD27+CD95- defined naive CD8+ T cells. The germline V gene has CDR1 LNHNV and CDR2 YYDKDF (reference sequence). The CDR3 sequence is 13 residues long. Study outcomes and limitations: Against CXCR3-negative naive cells, CXCR3-positive naive cells showed more hydrophobic TRB CDR3s.

Sequencing was done on a sample of naive CXCR3- CD8+ T cells from blood. Subset: CD45RO-CCR7+CD27+CD95- naive CD8+ T cells lacking CXCR3 (TNR3-). V gene TRBV15 combines with J gene TRBJ1-4; TCRdb gives TRBD1 as the D gene, but with no DNA this cannot be confirmed. This sequence was found in a human donor in good health. Some clones in this sample may be carry-over from other donors' samples. CDR3 amino acids: CATGTGYNEKLFF.